This is a list of T cell receptor beta chains from one sample in a study of T cells in Graves' hyperthyroidism and ophthalmopathy. TCRdb reprocessed the multiplex PCR reads with MiXCR, giving one entry per CDR3 protein. The sample includes 640,000 or so distinct CDR3 sequences, over 12% seen only once; the top ten take approximately 4.3%. The sequencing input was blood. These receptors came from a woman aged 40 to 50 with Graves' ophthalmopathy. The conserved cysteine and the conserved F or W are not part of the CDR3 here. Fields, in order: D gene, V gene, J gene, CDR3 protein. D genes are given only for firm matches.

TRBD1	TRBV12-3/TRBV12-4	TRBJ2-2	ASSFGTGAGELF
-	TRBV6-1	TRBJ1-2	ASGTVDYGYT
-	TRBV20-1	TRBJ2-5	SARGGRGGGQY
TRBD2	TRBV6-2/TRBV6-3	TRBJ2-7	ASSPPVGGSYEQY
-	TRBV7-9	TRBJ2-7	ASSRGGDYEQY
-	TRBV6-5	TRBJ2-7	ARSSRTVYEQY
-	TRBV7-2	TRBJ1-3	ASSPGPPIGNTIY
-	TRBV6-1	TRBJ2-2	ASSEALESGELF
TRBD1	TRBV3-1	TRBJ1-1	ASSQVARRTGGINTEAF
TRBD2	TRBV6-5	TRBJ2-2	ASSYTGLAGPTGELF
TRBD1	TRBV29-1	TRBJ2-5	SVDRGLQETQY
-	TRBV18	TRBJ1-1	ASSPADAGNTEAF
TRBD2	TRBV10-3	TRBJ2-7	AIRTSAGEQY
-	TRBV28	TRBJ1-2	ASSPYLVLDYGYT
-	TRBV12-3/TRBV12-4	TRBJ1-3	ASSSRGGSGNTIY
-	TRBV12-3/TRBV12-4	TRBJ1-2	ASSLRLLESYT
TRBD2	TRBV6-1	TRBJ2-7	ASRGLAGTTYEQY
-	TRBV9	TRBJ1-5	ASSADGYSNQPQH
TRBD2	TRBV20-1	TRBJ2-5	SARGLAGVETQY
TRBD1	TRBV6-2/TRBV6-3	TRBJ2-7	ASRRQGSSYEQY
TRBD1	TRBV29-1	TRBJ2-5	SVAGTGQETQY
-	TRBV15	TRBJ2-3	ATRTKAGDTQY
-	TRBV19	TRBJ1-2	ASGRVPRGYGYT
-	TRBV29-1	TRBJ1-1	SVVETTEAF
-	TRBV9	TRBJ2-7	ASSVDQIGPYEQY
TRBD1	TRBV5-1	TRBJ1-2	ASSYTGTATYGYT
-	TRBV28	TRBJ1-3	ASSSWAQDFSGNTIY
-	TRBV6-2/TRBV6-3	TRBJ2-4	ASSFRAGAKNIQY
-	TRBV12-3/TRBV12-4	TRBJ1-6	ASSLGYPQRNSPLH
-	TRBV20-1	TRBJ1-1	SARDIENTEAF
-	TRBV28	TRBJ2-7	ASSSAGAQLLDEQY
-	TRBV19	TRBJ2-7	ASSPPGERSEQY